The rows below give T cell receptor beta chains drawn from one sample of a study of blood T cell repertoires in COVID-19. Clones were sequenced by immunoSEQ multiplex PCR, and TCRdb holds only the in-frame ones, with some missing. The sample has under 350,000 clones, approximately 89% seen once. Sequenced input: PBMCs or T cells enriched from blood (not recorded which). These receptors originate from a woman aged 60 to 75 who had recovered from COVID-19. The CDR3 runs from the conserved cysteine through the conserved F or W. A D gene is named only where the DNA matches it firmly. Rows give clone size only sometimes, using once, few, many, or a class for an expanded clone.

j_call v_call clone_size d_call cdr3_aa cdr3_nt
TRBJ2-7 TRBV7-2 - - CASSLGISYEQYF TGTGCCAGCAGCCTCGGTATCTCCTACGAGCAGTACTTC
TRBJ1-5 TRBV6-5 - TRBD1 CASMQGVGPQHF TGTGCCAGCATGCAGGGGGTAGGGCCCCAGCATTTT
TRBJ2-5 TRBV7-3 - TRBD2 CASSPRASGGAGETQYF TGTGCCAGCAGCCCCCGAGCTAGCGGGGGGGCCGGGGAGACCCAGTACTTC
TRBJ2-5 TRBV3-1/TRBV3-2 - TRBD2 CASNLAGEYQETQYF TGTGCCAGCAACCTAGCGGGGGAGTACCAAGAGACCCAGTACTTC
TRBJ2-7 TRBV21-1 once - CASSRGEREQYF TGTGCCAGCAGTCGGGGGGAGAGGGAGCAGTACTTC
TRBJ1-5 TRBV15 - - CATSREGTLSNQPQHF TGTGCCACCAGCAGAGAGGGGACACTTAGCAATCAGCCCCAGCATTTT
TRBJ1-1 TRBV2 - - CASSGLVLGTAEAFF TGTGCCAGCAGTGGCCTGGTACTTGGTACGGCTGAAGCTTTCTTT
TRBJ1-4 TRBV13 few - CASSLGRVPSLFF TGTGCCAGCAGCTTAGGCCGGGTGCCGAGTCTGTTTTTT
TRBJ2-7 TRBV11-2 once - CASSSPGRGLSYEQYF TGTGCCAGCAGCTCCCCCGGGAGGGGGCTGTCCTACGAGCAGTACTTC
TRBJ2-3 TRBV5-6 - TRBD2 CASSLRGGTDTQYF TGTGCCAGCAGCTTGCGGGGGGGCACAGATACGCAGTATTTT
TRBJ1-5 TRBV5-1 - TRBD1 CASSLQGGDNQPQHF TGCGCCAGCAGCTTGCAGGGGGGAGACAATCAGCCCCAGCATTTT
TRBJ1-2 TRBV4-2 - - CASSQAQGRAYGYTF TGTGCCAGCAGCCAAGCTCAGGGGCGCGCCTATGGCTACACCTTC
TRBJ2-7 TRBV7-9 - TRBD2 CASSLASGSEQYF TGTGCCAGCAGCTTGGCTAGCGGGAGCGAGCAGTACTTC
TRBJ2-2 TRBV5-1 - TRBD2 CASNLAGGPNTGELFF TGCGCCAGCAACCTAGCGGGAGGACCGAACACCGGGGAGCTGTTTTTT
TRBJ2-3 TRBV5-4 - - CASSLLLSPEVTDTQYF TGTGCCAGCAGCTTGTTACTCTCCCCGGAGGTCACAGATACGCAGTATTTT
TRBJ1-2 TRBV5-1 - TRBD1 CASSLDPTGGGYTF TGCGCCAGCAGCTTGGATCCAACAGGGGGTGGCTACACCTTC
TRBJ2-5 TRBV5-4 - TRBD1 CASRSGQDEETQYF TGTGCCAGCAGATCGGGACAGGACGAAGAGACCCAGTACTTC
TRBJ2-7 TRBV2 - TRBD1 CASSQTGGYEQYF TGTGCCAGCAGTCAGACAGGGGGCTACGAGCAGTACTTC
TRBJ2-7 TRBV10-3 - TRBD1 CAISERTGGSEQYF TGTGCCATCAGTGAACGGACAGGGGGATCCGAGCAGTACTTC
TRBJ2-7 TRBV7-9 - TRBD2 CASRSGGWPSDEQYF TGTGCCAGCCGGTCGGGAGGATGGCCATCCGACGAGCAGTACTTC
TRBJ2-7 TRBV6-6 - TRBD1 CASSGQARTFYEQYF TGTGCCAGCAGTGGACAGGCTAGGACCTTCTACGAGCAGTACTTC
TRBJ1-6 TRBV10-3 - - CAISEFQVTNSPLHF TGTGCCATCAGTGAGTTCCAGGTGACTAATTCACCCCTCCACTTT
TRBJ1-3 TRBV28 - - CASSPLLSGNTIYF TGTGCCAGCAGCCCCTTACTGTCTGGAAACACCATATATTTT
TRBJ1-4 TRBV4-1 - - CASSQLGVRGEKLFF TGCGCCAGCAGCCAGTTAGGGGTTCGTGGTGAAAAACTGTTTTTT
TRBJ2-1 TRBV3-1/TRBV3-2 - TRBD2 CASSKEGLGGNEQFF TGTGCCAGCAGCAAAGAGGGACTAGGTGGCAATGAGCAGTTCTTC
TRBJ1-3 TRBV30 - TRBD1 CAWSVGGTGAAGKGNTIYF TGTGCCTGGAGTGTGGGAGGGACAGGGGCCGCGGGGAAGGGAAACACCATATATTTT
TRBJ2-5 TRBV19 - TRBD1 CASSQNRGQTQYF TGTGCCAGTAGCCAAAACAGGGGTCAGACCCAGTACTTC
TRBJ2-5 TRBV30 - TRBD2 CAWRVPLAGVETQYF TGTGCCTGGAGAGTCCCACTAGCGGGAGTTGAGACCCAGTACTTC
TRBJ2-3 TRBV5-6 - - CASERGGTDTQYF TGTGCCAGCGAAAGGGGCGGCACAGATACGCAGTATTTT